The rows below give T cell receptor beta chains drawn from one sample of a study of vaccination and CD4 T cells after COVID-19. Their antigen targets remain unknown. MiXCR, applied by TCRdb to the PCR reads, yields one record per CDR3 protein. The sample shows 15,000 to 20,000 distinct CDR3 sequences, roughly 29% of them seen only once. Sequencing was performed on cultured CD4+ T cells from blood. Receptors were obtained from a human donor with COVID-19. Each CDR3 is given with its conserved first and last residue. The D gene is left open where the match is weak. Clone size appears in some rows only: once, few, many, or a class for an expanded clone.

D gene: NA; J gene: TRBJ2-3; V gene: TRBV11-3; clone size: few; CDR3 protein: CASSEPWRGPTDTQYF; CDR3 DNA: TGTGCCAGCAGCGAACCCTGGCGGGGGCCCACAGATACGCAGTATTTT
D gene: NA; J gene: TRBJ1-2; V gene: TRBV19; clone size: NA; CDR3 protein: CASSIDKGYTF; CDR3 DNA: TGTGCCAGTAGTATAGACAAAGGCTACACCTTC
D gene: NA; J gene: TRBJ2-3; V gene: TRBV6-5; clone size: few; CDR3 protein: CASSYPQADTQYF; CDR3 DNA: TGTGCCAGCAGTTACCCCCAGGCAGATACGCAGTATTTT
D gene: NA; J gene: TRBJ1-1; V gene: TRBV30; clone size: NA; CDR3 protein: CAGGIEAFF; CDR3 DNA: TGTGCCGGCGGGATTGAAGCTTTCTTT
D gene: NA; J gene: TRBJ1-5; V gene: TRBV6-5; clone size: medium-sized; CDR3 protein: CASSYSNRNPNQPQHF; CDR3 DNA: TGTGCCAGCAGTTACTCGAACCGGAACCCCAATCAGCCCCAGCATTTT
D gene: TRBD2; J gene: TRBJ2-2; V gene: TRBV7-3; clone size: once; CDR3 protein: CASSFPRRGSGGTGELFF; CDR3 DNA: TGTGCCAGCAGCTTTCCTCGGAGGGGTAGCGGGGGAACCGGGGAGCTGTTTTTT
D gene: TRBD2; J gene: TRBJ2-1; V gene: TRBV6-1; clone size: few; CDR3 protein: CASSLLAGVNEQFF; CDR3 DNA: TGTGCCAGCAGTCTACTAGCGGGGGTCAATGAGCAGTTCTTC
D gene: NA; J gene: TRBJ1-2; V gene: TRBV2; clone size: few; CDR3 protein: CASSAARGYGYTF; CDR3 DNA: TGTGCCAGCAGTGCGGCCAGGGGCTATGGCTACACCTTC
D gene: TRBD1; J gene: TRBJ1-6; V gene: TRBV28; clone size: few; CDR3 protein: CASSSWDRGMGSPLHF; CDR3 DNA: TGTGCCAGCAGTTCGTGGGACAGGGGAATGGGATCACCCCTCCACTTT
D gene: NA; J gene: TRBJ2-7; V gene: TRBV7-9; clone size: NA; CDR3 protein: CASSQDQREQYF; CDR3 DNA: TGCGCCAGCAGCCAAGACCAGCGCGAGCAGTACTTC
D gene: TRBD2; J gene: TRBJ2-4; V gene: TRBV20-1; clone size: few; CDR3 protein: CSASGPGGDIQYF; CDR3 DNA: TGCAGTGCCTCTGGGCCGGGAGGGGACATTCAGTACTTC
D gene: TRBD1; J gene: TRBJ1-5; V gene: TRBV25-1; clone size: NA; CDR3 protein: CASAGTGHDQPQHF; CDR3 DNA: TGTGCCAGCGCCGGGACAGGGCATGATCAGCCCCAGCATTTT
D gene: TRBD2; J gene: TRBJ2-5; V gene: TRBV5-1; clone size: NA; CDR3 protein: CASSPGGGQETQYF; CDR3 DNA: TGCGCCAGCAGCCCGGGGGGGGGGCAAGAGACCCAGTACTTC
D gene: NA; J gene: TRBJ2-3; V gene: TRBV7-2; clone size: NA; CDR3 protein: CASSLDAGDTDTQYF; CDR3 DNA: TGTGCCAGCAGCTTAGACGCCGGGGACACAGATACGCAGTATTTT
D gene: NA; J gene: TRBJ1-4; V gene: TRBV20-1; clone size: NA; CDR3 protein: CSARGATNEKLFF; CDR3 DNA: TGCAGTGCTAGAGGAGCAACTAATGAAAAACTGTTTTTT
D gene: NA; J gene: TRBJ2-7; V gene: TRBV6-2/TRBV6-3; clone size: NA; CDR3 protein: CASSSGASYEQYF; CDR3 DNA: TGTGCCAGCAGTTCTGGGGCCTCCTACGAGCAGTACTTC
D gene: NA; J gene: TRBJ2-2; V gene: TRBV7-2; clone size: few; CDR3 protein: CASSIGPSRAGELFF; CDR3 DNA: TGTGCCAGCAGCATAGGACCCTCTAGGGCCGGGGAGCTGTTTTTT
D gene: NA; J gene: TRBJ2-4; V gene: TRBV6-1; clone size: NA; CDR3 protein: CASTVDKNIQYF; CDR3 DNA: TGTGCCAGCACGGTTGACAAAAACATTCAGTACTTC
D gene: TRBD1; J gene: TRBJ1-6; V gene: TRBV19; clone size: once; CDR3 protein: CASSPQGAEINSPLHF; CDR3 DNA: TGTGCCAGTAGTCCACAGGGGGCTGAAATTAATTCACCCCTCCACTTT
D gene: NA; J gene: TRBJ2-1; V gene: TRBV6-5; clone size: few; CDR3 protein: CASSSRTTDLNNEQFF; CDR3 DNA: TGTGCCAGCAGTTCCCGGACGACAGACCTCAACAATGAGCAGTTCTTC
D gene: NA; J gene: TRBJ2-7; V gene: TRBV28; clone size: few; CDR3 protein: CASSPAVAGKQYF; CDR3 DNA: TGTGCCAGCAGTCCCGCGGTGGCGGGGAAGCAGTACTTC
D gene: TRBD1; J gene: TRBJ1-1; V gene: TRBV12-3/TRBV12-4; clone size: few; CDR3 protein: CASSRTGVEAFF; CDR3 DNA: TGTGCCAGCAGTCGTACAGGGGTGGAAGCTTTCTTT
D gene: NA; J gene: TRBJ1-6; V gene: TRBV20-1; clone size: NA; CDR3 protein: CSARVRALNSPLHF; CDR3 DNA: TGCAGTGCTAGGGTTCGGGCCCTGAATTCACCCCTCCACTTT
D gene: TRBD1; J gene: TRBJ1-4; V gene: TRBV28; clone size: NA; CDR3 protein: CASKTPAGGNEKLFF; CDR3 DNA: TGTGCCAGCAAAACCCCAGCAGGGGGTAATGAAAAACTGTTTTTT
D gene: TRBD2; J gene: TRBJ2-7; V gene: TRBV6-1; clone size: NA; CDR3 protein: CASGRSGGEQYF; CDR3 DNA: TGTGCCAGCGGGCGGAGCGGGGGGGAGCAGTACTTC
D gene: NA; J gene: TRBJ1-1; V gene: TRBV11-3; clone size: NA; CDR3 protein: CASSPSGTEAFF; CDR3 DNA: TGTGCCAGCAGCCCTTCGGGAACTGAAGCTTTCTTT
D gene: TRBD2; J gene: TRBJ2-3; V gene: TRBV6-1; clone size: NA; CDR3 protein: CASKRGEVSDTQYF; CDR3 DNA: TGTGCCAGCAAGCGGGGGGAGGTCTCAGATACGCAGTATTTT
D gene: TRBD2; J gene: TRBJ2-5; V gene: TRBV20-1; clone size: NA; CDR3 protein: CSAGTNSPETQYF; CDR3 DNA: TGCAGTGCCGGGACTAACTCCCCAGAGACCCAGTACTTC
D gene: NA; J gene: TRBJ1-3; V gene: TRBV20-1; clone size: few; CDR3 protein: CSARTGDLLHSGNTIYF; CDR3 DNA: TGCAGTGCTAGGACAGGAGATTTACTTCACTCTGGAAACACCATATATTTT
D gene: NA; J gene: TRBJ2-3; V gene: TRBV10-1; clone size: NA; CDR3 protein: CASSETGRDTQYF; CDR3 DNA: TGCGCCAGCAGTGAGACAGGGCGAGATACGCAGTATTTT
D gene: NA; J gene: TRBJ2-3; V gene: TRBV14; clone size: NA; CDR3 protein: CASYPAMGGHTDTQYF; CDR3 DNA: TGTGCCAGCTATCCGGCGATGGGGGGCCACACAGATACGCAGTATTTT
D gene: TRBD1; J gene: TRBJ2-7; V gene: TRBV10-3; clone size: NA; CDR3 protein: CAISESAGGMAYEQYF; CDR3 DNA: TGTGCCATCAGTGAGTCGGCAGGGGGTATGGCCTACGAGCAGTACTTC
D gene: TRBD2; J gene: TRBJ2-2; V gene: TRBV20-1; clone size: NA; CDR3 protein: CSAVTSENTGELFF; CDR3 DNA: TGCAGTGCCGTGACTAGCGAGAACACCGGGGAGCTGTTTTTT
D gene: TRBD2; J gene: TRBJ2-7; V gene: TRBV27; clone size: NA; CDR3 protein: CASRRTSPAYEQYF; CDR3 DNA: TGTGCCAGCAGGAGGACTAGCCCCGCCTACGAGCAGTACTTC
D gene: NA; J gene: TRBJ2-7; V gene: TRBV29-1; clone size: NA; CDR3 protein: CSVVEESYEQYF; CDR3 DNA: TGCAGCGTTGTGGAGGAATCCTACGAGCAGTACTTC
D gene: TRBD1; J gene: TRBJ1-5; V gene: TRBV2; clone size: NA; CDR3 protein: CASSEQGGSNQPQHF; CDR3 DNA: TGTGCCAGCAGTGAACAGGGGGGGAGCAATCAGCCCCAGCATTTT
D gene: TRBD2; J gene: TRBJ2-1; V gene: TRBV20-1; clone size: NA; CDR3 protein: CSARSSGLADNEQFF; CDR3 DNA: TGCAGTGCTAGATCCTCCGGACTAGCGGACAATGAGCAGTTCTTC
D gene: NA; J gene: TRBJ1-2; V gene: TRBV10-3; clone size: few; CDR3 protein: CAISEAAGGYGYTF; CDR3 DNA: TGTGCCATCAGTGAGGCGGCCGGGGGGTATGGCTACACCTTC
D gene: NA; J gene: TRBJ2-4; V gene: TRBV11-2; clone size: NA; CDR3 protein: CASTRGSIQYF; CDR3 DNA: TGTGCCAGCACGAGGGGTTCAATTCAGTACTTC
D gene: NA; J gene: TRBJ2-2; V gene: TRBV11-3; clone size: few; CDR3 protein: CASSPTGNAGELFF; CDR3 DNA: TGTGCCAGCAGCCCAACAGGGAATGCCGGGGAGCTGTTTTTT
D gene: NA; J gene: TRBJ2-4; V gene: TRBV12-3/TRBV12-4; clone size: NA; CDR3 protein: CASGEAKNIQYF; CDR3 DNA: TGTGCCAGTGGGGAGGCCAAAAACATTCAGTACTTC
D gene: NA; J gene: TRBJ1-1; V gene: TRBV18; clone size: few; CDR3 protein: CASSPPQNTEAFF; CDR3 DNA: TGTGCCAGCTCACCACCCCAGAACACTGAAGCTTTCTTT
D gene: NA; J gene: TRBJ1-5; V gene: TRBV30; clone size: NA; CDR3 protein: CAWSGGDNQPQHF; CDR3 DNA: TGTGCCTGGAGTGGGGGCGACAATCAGCCCCAGCATTTT
D gene: NA; J gene: TRBJ2-7; V gene: TRBV5-1; clone size: NA; CDR3 protein: CASSLQTGGSSYEQYF; CDR3 DNA: TGCGCCAGCAGTCTTCAGACAGGCGGGAGCTCCTACGAGCAGTACTTC
D gene: NA; J gene: TRBJ1-5; V gene: TRBV7-2; clone size: NA; CDR3 protein: CASSLETNQPQHF; CDR3 DNA: TGTGCCAGCAGCTTAGAGACCAATCAGCCCCAGCATTTT
D gene: TRBD2; J gene: TRBJ2-3; V gene: TRBV19; clone size: few; CDR3 protein: CASSIAGGGAPSTDTQYF; CDR3 DNA: TGTGCCAGTAGTATAGCCGGCGGGGGGGCCCCTAGCACAGATACGCAGTATTTT
D gene: TRBD1; J gene: TRBJ1-6; V gene: TRBV9; clone size: NA; CDR3 protein: CASSSGTGVNSPLHF; CDR3 DNA: TGTGCCAGCAGTTCCGGGACAGGGGTGAATTCACCCCTCCACTTT
D gene: TRBD1; J gene: TRBJ2-7; V gene: TRBV15; clone size: NA; CDR3 protein: CATSRGRTGYEQYF; CDR3 DNA: TGTGCCACCAGCAGAGGGCGGACAGGCTACGAGCAGTACTTC
D gene: NA; J gene: TRBJ1-6; V gene: TRBV18; clone size: NA; CDR3 protein: CASSPPGESLHF; CDR3 DNA: TGTGCCAGCTCACCCCCGGGTGAGTCCCTCCACTTT
D gene: TRBD1; J gene: TRBJ1-5; V gene: TRBV12-3/TRBV12-4; clone size: NA; CDR3 protein: CASTTGTGSQPQHF; CDR3 DNA: TGTGCCAGCACTACCGGGACAGGGAGTCAGCCCCAGCATTTT
D gene: NA; J gene: TRBJ1-1; V gene: TRBV18; clone size: few; CDR3 protein: CASSPISGNTEAFF; CDR3 DNA: TGTGCCAGCTCACCCATAAGTGGTAACACTGAAGCTTTCTTT
D gene: NA; J gene: TRBJ1-1; V gene: TRBV10-3; clone size: few; CDR3 protein: CATEDRLNTEAFF; CDR3 DNA: TGTGCCACCGAGGACAGATTGAACACTGAAGCTTTCTTT
D gene: NA; J gene: TRBJ2-7; V gene: TRBV5-8; clone size: NA; CDR3 protein: CASSLESGTYEQYF; CDR3 DNA: TGTGCCAGCAGCTTGGAGTCAGGGACCTACGAGCAGTACTTC